This TCR beta chain derives from a study of blood T cell repertoires in COVID-19 (dated by TCRdb to 2019 to 2021). At the level of the whole study: Samples covering the acute and convalescent phases of COVID-19 were provided by collaborators in the United States, Italy and Spain. The material from the prospective study consisted of cDNA or gDNA derived from T cells, B-cell-depleted T cells, or PBMCs. The dataset comprised deeply sampled blood TCRbeta repertoires from subjects exposed to, actively infected with, or recovered from COVID-19. The repertoires were released in a freely available public database meant as a resource for research on the immune response to SARS-CoV-2. Samples were obtained from the ongoing ImmuneRACE study (first 160 participants) and from 1,254 subjects provided by 6 global collaborators. The sample metadata nearly always contained a de-identified subject ID, COVID-19 status, age in years and sex. Where HLA class I and class II types were available, the types were taken from metadata supplied by the sample provider, not from assay-based typing. Broad study findings and their caveats: The amount of clinical and demographic metadata varied by source and participant and was provided uncurated.

Collaborating institutions collected whole blood in K2EDTA tubes following their own protocols. For TCRbeta analysis, collaborator samples were shipped as frozen whole blood, as isolated PBMCs, or as DNA extracted from either sample type. Comment on this clone: No cognate antigen has been identified for it. Base quality data are lacking; no much larger clone is found one base away.

Germline trimming amounts to 4 bases on V and 6 bases on J, with 4 as the count of junction bases outside the gene matches. CDR1 GTSNPN and CDR2 SVGIG are derived from the germline V gene (reference sequence). Taken from cysteine to phenylalanine, the CDR3 has 14 residues. Only the CDR3 DNA is retained, 42 bases long and in frame from the first base. TCRbeta CDR3 regions were amplified from genomic DNA using the immunoSEQ Assay, a bias-controlled multiplex PCR. As for the authors' bioinformatics: The number of nucleated cells in each sample was estimated from the amplification of reference gene primers within the assay. Sequence reads were collapsed and filtered to measure the absolute abundance of every unique TCRbeta CDR3 rearrangement. For each sample, productive Simpson clonality was calculated as the square root of Simpson's diversity index across productive rearrangements. As stored in TCRdb, this immuneACCESS dataset retains in-frame rearrangements with V and J assigned. A fraction of the clones does not appear; measured against another copy, unresolved V genes explain less than half of the discrepancy, and the remainder lacks a known reason. V, J and clone size derive from that table, while D and trimming were established from the DNA sequence. The sample profile shows roughly 190,000 clones; around four fifths of them were found once. In total, the top ten clones hold about a fifth of the sample.

This clonotype was obtained from a human donor in a cohort sampled during active COVID-19. Sequenced: peripheral blood. The rearrangement joined TRBV30 to TRBJ1-6, with 9 bases aligning to TRBD1. CDR3 loop: CAWTRDRANSPLHF. Here is the DNA: TGTGCCTGGACTCGGGACAGGGCTAATTCACCCCTCCACTTT.